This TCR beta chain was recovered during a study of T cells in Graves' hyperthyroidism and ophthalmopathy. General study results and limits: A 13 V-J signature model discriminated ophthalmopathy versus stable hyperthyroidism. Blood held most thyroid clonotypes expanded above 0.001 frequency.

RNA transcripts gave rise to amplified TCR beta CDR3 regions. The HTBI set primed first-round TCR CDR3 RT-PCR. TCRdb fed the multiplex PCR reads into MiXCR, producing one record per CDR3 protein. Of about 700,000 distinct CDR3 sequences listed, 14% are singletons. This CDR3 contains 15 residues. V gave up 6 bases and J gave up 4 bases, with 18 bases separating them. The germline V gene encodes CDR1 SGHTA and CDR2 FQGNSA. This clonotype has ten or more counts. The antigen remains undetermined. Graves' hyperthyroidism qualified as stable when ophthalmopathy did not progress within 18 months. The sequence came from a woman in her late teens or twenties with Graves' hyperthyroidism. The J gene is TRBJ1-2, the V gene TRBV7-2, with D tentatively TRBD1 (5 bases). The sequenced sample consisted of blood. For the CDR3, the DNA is TGTGCCAGCAGTCAGAGAGGGGACGGACGCTATGGCTACACCTTC. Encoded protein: CASSQRGDGRYGYTF.